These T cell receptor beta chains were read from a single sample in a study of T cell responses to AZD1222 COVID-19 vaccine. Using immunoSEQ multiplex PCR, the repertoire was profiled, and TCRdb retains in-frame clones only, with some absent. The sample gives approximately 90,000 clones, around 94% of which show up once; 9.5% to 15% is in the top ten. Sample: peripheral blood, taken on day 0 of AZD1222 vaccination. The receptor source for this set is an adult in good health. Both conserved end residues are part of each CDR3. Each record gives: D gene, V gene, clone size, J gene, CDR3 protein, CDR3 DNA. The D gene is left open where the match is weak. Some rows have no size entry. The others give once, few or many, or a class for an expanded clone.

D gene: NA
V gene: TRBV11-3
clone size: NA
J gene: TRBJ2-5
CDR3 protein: CASSLFAKETQYF
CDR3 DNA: TGTGCCAGCAGCTTATTCGCGAAAGAGACCCAGTACTTC

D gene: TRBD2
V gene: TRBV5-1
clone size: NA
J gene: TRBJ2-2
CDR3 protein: CASSLAVSGVDTTGELFF
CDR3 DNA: TGCGCCAGCAGCTTGGCCGTTAGCGGGGTCGATACTACCGGGGAGCTGTTTTTT

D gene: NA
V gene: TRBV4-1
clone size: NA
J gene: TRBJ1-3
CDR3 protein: CASSQDAARGSTIYF
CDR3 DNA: TGCGCCAGCAGCCAAGATGCGGCGCGGGGCTCCACCATATATTTT

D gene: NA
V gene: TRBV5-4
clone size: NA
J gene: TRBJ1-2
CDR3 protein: CASSLDNENYGYTF
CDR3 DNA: TGTGCCAGCAGCTTGGATAACGAAAACTATGGCTACACCTTC

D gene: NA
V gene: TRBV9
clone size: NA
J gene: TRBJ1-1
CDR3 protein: CASSVVPANTEAFF
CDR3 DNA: TGTGCCAGCAGCGTAGTCCCAGCGAACACTGAAGCTTTCTTT

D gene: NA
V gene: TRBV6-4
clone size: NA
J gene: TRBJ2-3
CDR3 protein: CASSDSEASDTQYF
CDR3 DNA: TGTGCCAGCAGTGATTCGGAGGCTTCAGATACGCAGTATTTT

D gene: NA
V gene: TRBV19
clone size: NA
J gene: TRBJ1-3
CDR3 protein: CASSGTGHISGNTIYF
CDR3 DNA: TGTGCCAGTAGTGGAACGGGACATATCTCTGGAAACACCATATATTTT

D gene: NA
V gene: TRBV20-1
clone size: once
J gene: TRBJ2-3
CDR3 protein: CSASRATDTQYF
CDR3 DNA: TGCAGTGCTAGTCGTGCTACAGATACGCAGTATTTT

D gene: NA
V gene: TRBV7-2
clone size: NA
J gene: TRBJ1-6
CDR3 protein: CASSLETGRKGSPLHF
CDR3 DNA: TGTGCCAGCAGCTTAGAGACCGGGAGAAAGGGATCACCCCTCCACTTT

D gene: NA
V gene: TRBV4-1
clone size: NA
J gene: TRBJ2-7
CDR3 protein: CASSQDNPSEQYF
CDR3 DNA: TGCGCCAGCAGCCAAGACAACCCCTCGGAGCAGTACTTC

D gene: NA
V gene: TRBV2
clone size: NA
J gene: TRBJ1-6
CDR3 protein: CASSDAPGNSPLHF
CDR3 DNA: TGTGCCAGCAGTGACGCCCCCGGCAATTCACCCCTCCACTTT

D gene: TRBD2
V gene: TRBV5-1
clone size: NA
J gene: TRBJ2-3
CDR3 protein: CASSLASGGGTDTQYF
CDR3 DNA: TGCGCCAGCAGCTTGGCTAGCGGGGGCGGAACAGATACGCAGTATTTT

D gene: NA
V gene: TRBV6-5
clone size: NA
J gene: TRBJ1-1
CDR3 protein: CASSRRRDNTEAFF
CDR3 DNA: TGTGCCAGCAGCCGAAGGAGGGATAACACTGAAGCTTTCTTT

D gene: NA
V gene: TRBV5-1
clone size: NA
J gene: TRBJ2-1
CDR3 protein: CASSLAAGSSYNEQFF
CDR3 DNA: TGCGCCAGCAGCTTGGCCGCCGGCAGCTCCTACAATGAGCAGTTCTTC

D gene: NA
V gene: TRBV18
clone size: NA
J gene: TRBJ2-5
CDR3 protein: CASSPPHGQETQYF
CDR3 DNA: TGTGCCAGCTCACCCCCTCATGGGCAAGAGACCCAGTACTTC

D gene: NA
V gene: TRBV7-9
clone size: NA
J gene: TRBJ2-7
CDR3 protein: CASSPDTNYEQYF
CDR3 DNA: TGTGCCAGCAGCCCGGATACCAACTACGAGCAGTACTTC

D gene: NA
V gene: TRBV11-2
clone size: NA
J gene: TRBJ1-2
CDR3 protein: CASSLTANYGYTF
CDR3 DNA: TGTGCCAGCAGCTTAACAGCTAACTATGGCTACACCTTC

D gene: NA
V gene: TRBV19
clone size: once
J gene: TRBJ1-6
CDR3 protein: CASSVPGARNSPLHF
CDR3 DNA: TGTGCCAGTAGTGTTCCGGGAGCCCGTAATTCACCCCTCCACTTT